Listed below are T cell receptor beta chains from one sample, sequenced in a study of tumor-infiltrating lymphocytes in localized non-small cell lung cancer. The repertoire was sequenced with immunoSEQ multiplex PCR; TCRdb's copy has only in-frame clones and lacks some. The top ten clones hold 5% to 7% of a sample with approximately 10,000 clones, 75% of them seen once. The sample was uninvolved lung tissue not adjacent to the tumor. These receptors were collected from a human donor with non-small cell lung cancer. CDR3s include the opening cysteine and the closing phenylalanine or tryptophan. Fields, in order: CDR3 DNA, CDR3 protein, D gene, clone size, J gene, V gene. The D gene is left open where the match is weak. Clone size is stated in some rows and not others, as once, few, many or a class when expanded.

CDR3 DNA: TGCAGCGCCGTTCTGAGAGCCGCCGGGGAGCTGTTTTTT
CDR3 protein: CSAVLRAAGELFF
D gene: -
clone size: few
J gene: TRBJ2-2
V gene: TRBV29-1

CDR3 DNA: TGTGCCAGCAGCGGGACAGCTAATGAAAAACTGTTTTTT
CDR3 protein: CASSGTANEKLFF
D gene: TRBD1
clone size: -
J gene: TRBJ1-4
V gene: TRBV2

CDR3 DNA: TGTGCCAGCAGCTTTTCGCGGCTCACTGAAGCTTTCTTT
CDR3 protein: CASSFSRLTEAFF
D gene: -
clone size: -
J gene: TRBJ1-1
V gene: TRBV11-2

CDR3 DNA: TGTGCCAGCAGCTTAGGCAGGGGCACTGAAGCTTTCTTT
CDR3 protein: CASSLGRGTEAFF
D gene: -
clone size: few
J gene: TRBJ1-1
V gene: TRBV11-2

CDR3 DNA: TGTGCCAGCAGTCCAGGACTAGCACTCGCAGATACGCAGTATTTT
CDR3 protein: CASSPGLALADTQYF
D gene: TRBD2
clone size: -
J gene: TRBJ2-3
V gene: TRBV5-6

CDR3 DNA: TGCAGCGTTGACGAGGGGTGGGATGGCTACACCTTC
CDR3 protein: CSVDEGWDGYTF
D gene: -
clone size: -
J gene: TRBJ1-2
V gene: TRBV29-1

CDR3 DNA: TGTGCCAGCAGTGACTCCTACGAGCAGTACTTC
CDR3 protein: CASSDSYEQYF
D gene: -
clone size: once
J gene: TRBJ2-7
V gene: TRBV6-6

CDR3 DNA: TGTGCCAGCAGCCCGGGGGGACTCCATAGCTCCTACAATGAGCAGTTCTTC
CDR3 protein: CASSPGGLHSSYNEQFF
D gene: TRBD2
clone size: -
J gene: TRBJ2-1
V gene: TRBV9

CDR3 DNA: TGTGCCTGGAGACCAAACACTTTAAAACTGGGTACGCAGTATTTT
CDR3 protein: CAWRPNTLKLGTQYF
D gene: -
clone size: -
J gene: TRBJ2-3
V gene: TRBV30

CDR3 DNA: TGTGCCTGGAGAGGTTTCGGCGGGGACTCCTACAATGAGCAGTTCTTC
CDR3 protein: CAWRGFGGDSYNEQFF
D gene: -
clone size: -
J gene: TRBJ2-1
V gene: TRBV30

CDR3 DNA: TGTGCCAGCAGCTCCCCGAGGTTCCCTAATGAGCAGTTCTTC
CDR3 protein: CASSSPRFPNEQFF
D gene: -
clone size: -
J gene: TRBJ2-1
V gene: TRBV7-2

CDR3 DNA: TGCGCCAGCAGGCCTGACCCGGGACTAGCGTACTACAATGAGCAGTTCTTC
CDR3 protein: CASRPDPGLAYYNEQFF
D gene: TRBD2
clone size: once
J gene: TRBJ2-1
V gene: TRBV5-1

CDR3 DNA: TGTGCCAGCAGCGTTAATTCAGCCGGGAATAGCAATCAGCCCCAGCATTTT
CDR3 protein: CASSVNSAGNSNQPQHF
D gene: -
clone size: few
J gene: TRBJ1-5
V gene: TRBV7-2

CDR3 DNA: TGCGCCAGCAGCCAAGTTGGCGAAGTACTCTACGAGCAGTACTTC
CDR3 protein: CASSQVGEVLYEQYF
D gene: -
clone size: -
J gene: TRBJ2-7
V gene: TRBV4-1

CDR3 DNA: TGTGCCAGCAGTCGCGGCGCGGCACCTTGGACCTTC
CDR3 protein: CASSRGAAPWTF
D gene: -
clone size: -
J gene: TRBJ1-2
V gene: TRBV7-9

CDR3 DNA: TGCGCCAGCAGCCTGAGGACAGGGAATAGAGAGACCCAGTACTTC
CDR3 protein: CASSLRTGNRETQYF
D gene: TRBD1
clone size: -
J gene: TRBJ2-5
V gene: TRBV5-1

CDR3 DNA: TGTGCCTGGAGTTCGGGGGCAGGAAGCGGGGTTAGGACCCAGTACTTC
CDR3 protein: CAWSSGAGSGVRTQYF
D gene: -
clone size: once
J gene: TRBJ2-5
V gene: TRBV30

CDR3 DNA: TGTGCCAGCAACTATGGTGGTCACAATGAGCAGTTCTTC
CDR3 protein: CASNYGGHNEQFF
D gene: -
clone size: once
J gene: TRBJ2-1
V gene: TRBV13

CDR3 DNA: TGTGCCAGCAGCTTAGAGAAGACCCAGTACTTC
CDR3 protein: CASSLEKTQYF
D gene: -
clone size: -
J gene: TRBJ2-5
V gene: TRBV7-9

CDR3 DNA: TGTGCCAGCAGCCAACCCCTAGCTGTCGAGCAGTACTTC
CDR3 protein: CASSQPLAVEQYF
D gene: -
clone size: -
J gene: TRBJ2-7
V gene: TRBV11-2

CDR3 DNA: TGTGCCAGCAGCCAACAGGGCTCTGGGGCCAACGTCCTGACTTTC
CDR3 protein: CASSQQGSGANVLTF
D gene: -
clone size: few
J gene: TRBJ2-6
V gene: TRBV11-3

CDR3 DNA: TGTGCCTGGACGAGGGAGGGAGTGGACACCGGGGAGCTGTTTTTT
CDR3 protein: CAWTREGVDTGELFF
D gene: TRBD2
clone size: -
J gene: TRBJ2-2
V gene: TRBV30

CDR3 DNA: TGCAGCGTTGGAGACTACGAGCAGTACTTC
CDR3 protein: CSVGDYEQYF
D gene: -
clone size: -
J gene: TRBJ2-7
V gene: TRBV29-1

CDR3 DNA: TGTGCCAGCAGCGTAGATCCCGGTCTAGCGAAGTCCTACAATGAGCAGTTCTTC
CDR3 protein: CASSVDPGLAKSYNEQFF
D gene: -
clone size: -
J gene: TRBJ2-1
V gene: TRBV9

CDR3 DNA: TGTGCCAGCAGCGCAGGGACGCCGGGAAACACCATATATTTT
CDR3 protein: CASSAGTPGNTIYF
D gene: -
clone size: few
J gene: TRBJ1-3
V gene: TRBV11-2

CDR3 DNA: TGTGCCAGCAGCTTAGTGGGGGCCGCAGATACGCAGTATTTT
CDR3 protein: CASSLVGAADTQYF
D gene: -
clone size: -
J gene: TRBJ2-3
V gene: TRBV7-9

CDR3 DNA: TGTGCCAGCAGCCCAGGACAGGGGGCGCGTTACGAGCAGTACTTC
CDR3 protein: CASSPGQGARYEQYF
D gene: TRBD1
clone size: -
J gene: TRBJ2-7
V gene: TRBV5-4

CDR3 DNA: TGTGCCAGCAGTTTCGGTCTTCGTCAGCCCCAGCATTTT
CDR3 protein: CASSFGLRQPQHF
D gene: -
clone size: once
J gene: TRBJ1-5
V gene: TRBV28

CDR3 DNA: TGTGCCAGCAGTTCTCAGGCAGTATACGAGCAGTACTTC
CDR3 protein: CASSSQAVYEQYF
D gene: -
clone size: -
J gene: TRBJ2-7
V gene: TRBV6-5

CDR3 DNA: TGTGCCAGTAGTCCCCTTGAAGCTTTCTTT
CDR3 protein: CASSPLEAFF
D gene: -
clone size: -
J gene: TRBJ1-1
V gene: TRBV19

CDR3 DNA: TGTGCCAGCAGCAACAACTATGGCTACACCTTC
CDR3 protein: CASSNNYGYTF
D gene: -
clone size: -
J gene: TRBJ1-2
V gene: TRBV28

CDR3 DNA: TGTGCCACTTCTTTTTATTCGGCTCCGTATGGCTACACCTTC
CDR3 protein: CATSFYSAPYGYTF
D gene: -
clone size: -
J gene: TRBJ1-2
V gene: TRBV19

CDR3 DNA: TGTGCCAGTAGTATCATGGCCGGTGGGGGAACAGATACGCAGTATTTT
CDR3 protein: CASSIMAGGGTDTQYF
D gene: -
clone size: -
J gene: TRBJ2-3
V gene: TRBV19

CDR3 DNA: TGTGCCTGGAGTGTAGGGTCAGCAATCAGGGGGCGGGCCGAGCAGTACTTC
CDR3 protein: CAWSVGSAIRGRAEQYF
D gene: TRBD1
clone size: -
J gene: TRBJ2-7
V gene: TRBV30

CDR3 DNA: TGTGCCTGGAGCGTTATGGGACAGGCCGAGGGATCACCCCTCCACTTT
CDR3 protein: CAWSVMGQAEGSPLHF
D gene: TRBD1
clone size: -
J gene: TRBJ1-6
V gene: TRBV30

CDR3 DNA: TGCGCCAGCAGCTTGTGGGCTAGACTAGCGGGAGACTACGAGCAGTACTTC
CDR3 protein: CASSLWARLAGDYEQYF
D gene: TRBD2
clone size: -
J gene: TRBJ2-7
V gene: TRBV5-1

CDR3 DNA: TGTGCCAGCAGCCCTAGCGGGAGCCCCTACAATGAGCAGTTCTTC
CDR3 protein: CASSPSGSPYNEQFF
D gene: TRBD2
clone size: once
J gene: TRBJ2-1
V gene: TRBV7-6

CDR3 DNA: TGTGCCAGCAAATCTGGAATCTCCTACGAGCAGTACTTC
CDR3 protein: CASKSGISYEQYF
D gene: -
clone size: -
J gene: TRBJ2-7
V gene: TRBV28

CDR3 DNA: TGTGCCAGCAGCTTTAGCACCAAAAACATTCAGTACTTC
CDR3 protein: CASSFSTKNIQYF
D gene: -
clone size: -
J gene: TRBJ2-4
V gene: TRBV7-2

CDR3 DNA: TGTGCCAGCAGACCTAGGGGCGGGAGAATCACTGAGCAGTTCTTC
CDR3 protein: CASRPRGGRITEQFF
D gene: TRBD2
clone size: -
J gene: TRBJ2-1
V gene: TRBV7-2

CDR3 DNA: TGTGCCAGCAGTTTAGCGTCCCAGCTGAATGAGGGGCAGTACTTC
CDR3 protein: CASSLASQLNEGQYF
D gene: -
clone size: -
J gene: TRBJ2-7
V gene: TRBV28

CDR3 DNA: TGTGCCAGCCGGACAAACGGACAGGGGTCTGATACGCAGTATTTT
CDR3 protein: CASRTNGQGSDTQYF
D gene: TRBD1
clone size: few
J gene: TRBJ2-3
V gene: TRBV6-6

CDR3 DNA: TGTGCCAGCAGTAGGAGGGAAGGAGTGACTAATGAAAAACTGTTTTTT
CDR3 protein: CASSRREGVTNEKLFF
D gene: -
clone size: -
J gene: TRBJ1-4
V gene: TRBV6-6

CDR3 DNA: TGTGCCTCAAAGGCCCCTGGGGACACCGGGGAGCTGTTTTTT
CDR3 protein: CASKAPGDTGELFF
D gene: -
clone size: -
J gene: TRBJ2-2
V gene: TRBV2

CDR3 DNA: TGTGCCATTAGTGACCACTCTAGCGGGAGGAACTACGAGCAGTACTTC
CDR3 protein: CAISDHSSGRNYEQYF
D gene: TRBD2
clone size: -
J gene: TRBJ2-7
V gene: TRBV10-3

CDR3 DNA: TGCGCCAGCAGCTTTAACACCGGGGAGCTGTTTTTT
CDR3 protein: CASSFNTGELFF
D gene: -
clone size: -
J gene: TRBJ2-2
V gene: TRBV5-1

CDR3 DNA: TGTGCCAGCAGTCAACAGGGGATCTATGGCTACACCTTC
CDR3 protein: CASSQQGIYGYTF
D gene: TRBD1
clone size: -
J gene: TRBJ1-2
V gene: TRBV11-2

CDR3 DNA: TGTGCCAGCAGCCGAGAACGGACGATCGAAAAACTGTTTTTT
CDR3 protein: CASSRERTIEKLFF
D gene: -
clone size: -
J gene: TRBJ1-4
V gene: TRBV6-5

CDR3 DNA: TGCGCCAGCAATTTGGGATCTAGCGGGAGGTACGAGCAGTACTTC
CDR3 protein: CASNLGSSGRYEQYF
D gene: TRBD2
clone size: -
J gene: TRBJ2-7
V gene: TRBV5-1

CDR3 DNA: TGCGCCAGCAGCTTGGCCGGACTTAGCTCCTACGAGCAGTACTTC
CDR3 protein: CASSLAGLSSYEQYF
D gene: -
clone size: few
J gene: TRBJ2-7
V gene: TRBV5-1

CDR3 DNA: TGCGCCAGCAGCTTGGCCGGGGTAGGAGAGACCCAGTACTTC
CDR3 protein: CASSLAGVGETQYF
D gene: -
clone size: -
J gene: TRBJ2-5
V gene: TRBV5-1

CDR3 DNA: TGTGCCACAGGACAGGGGGTTAGCTACGAGCAGTACTTC
CDR3 protein: CATGQGVSYEQYF
D gene: TRBD1
clone size: -
J gene: TRBJ2-7
V gene: TRBV28

CDR3 DNA: TGTGCCAGCAGCCCCGAGATCCTGGGGACCCAGTACTTC
CDR3 protein: CASSPEILGTQYF
D gene: -
clone size: -
J gene: TRBJ2-5
V gene: TRBV6-1

CDR3 DNA: TGTGCCAGCAGTGATAGGTTTCTAGGGGGCACAGATACGCAGTATTTT
CDR3 protein: CASSDRFLGGTDTQYF
D gene: -
clone size: -
J gene: TRBJ2-3
V gene: TRBV2

CDR3 DNA: TGTGCCAGCAGCTTGCACGATCAGAGCTCCTACGAGCAGTACTTC
CDR3 protein: CASSLHDQSSYEQYF
D gene: -
clone size: few
J gene: TRBJ2-7
V gene: TRBV11-1

CDR3 DNA: TGTGCCTGGTCCCACAGTTACGAGCAGTACTTC
CDR3 protein: CAWSHSYEQYF
D gene: -
clone size: -
J gene: TRBJ2-7
V gene: TRBV30

CDR3 DNA: TGTGCCAGCAGCAAAGAAGACAGCCAAGAGACCCAGTACTTC
CDR3 protein: CASSKEDSQETQYF
D gene: -
clone size: medium-sized
J gene: TRBJ2-5
V gene: TRBV21-1